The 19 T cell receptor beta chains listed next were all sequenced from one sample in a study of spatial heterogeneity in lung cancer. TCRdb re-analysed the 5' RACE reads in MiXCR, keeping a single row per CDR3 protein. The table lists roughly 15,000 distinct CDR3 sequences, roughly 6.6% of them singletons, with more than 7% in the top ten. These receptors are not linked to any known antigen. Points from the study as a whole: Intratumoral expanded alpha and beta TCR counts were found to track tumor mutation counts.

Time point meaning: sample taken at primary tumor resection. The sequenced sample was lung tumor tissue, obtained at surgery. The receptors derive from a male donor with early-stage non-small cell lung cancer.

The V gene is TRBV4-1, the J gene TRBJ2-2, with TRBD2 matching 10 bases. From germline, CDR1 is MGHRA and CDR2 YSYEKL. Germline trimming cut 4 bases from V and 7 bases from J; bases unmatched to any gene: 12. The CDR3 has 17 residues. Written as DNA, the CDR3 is TGCGCCAGCAGCCCTATATCATTAGCGGGAGGTGGCGGGGAGCTGTTTTTT. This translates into CASSPISLAGGGGELFF.

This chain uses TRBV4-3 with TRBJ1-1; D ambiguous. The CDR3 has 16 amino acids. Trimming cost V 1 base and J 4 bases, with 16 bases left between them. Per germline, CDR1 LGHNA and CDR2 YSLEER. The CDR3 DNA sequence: TGCGCCAGCAGCCAAGGGCCGGCGTGGGAAGGCACTGAAGCTTTCTTT. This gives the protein CASSQGPAWEGTEAFF.

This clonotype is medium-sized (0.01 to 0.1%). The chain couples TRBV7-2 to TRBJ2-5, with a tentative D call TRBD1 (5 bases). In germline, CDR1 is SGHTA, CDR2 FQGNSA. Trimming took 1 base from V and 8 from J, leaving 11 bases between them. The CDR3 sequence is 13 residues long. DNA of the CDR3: TGTGCCAGCAGCTTAGGGGCAGGGCAAACCCAGTACTTC. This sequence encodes CASSLGAGQTQYF.

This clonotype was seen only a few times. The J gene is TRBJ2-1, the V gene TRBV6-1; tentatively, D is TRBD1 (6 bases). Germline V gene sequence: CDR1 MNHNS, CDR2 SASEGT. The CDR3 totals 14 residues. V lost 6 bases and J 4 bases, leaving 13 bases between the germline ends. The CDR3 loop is CASRTPRGYNEQFF. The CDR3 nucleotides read TGTGCCAGCAGGACCCCAAGGGGGTACAATGAGCAGTTCTTC.

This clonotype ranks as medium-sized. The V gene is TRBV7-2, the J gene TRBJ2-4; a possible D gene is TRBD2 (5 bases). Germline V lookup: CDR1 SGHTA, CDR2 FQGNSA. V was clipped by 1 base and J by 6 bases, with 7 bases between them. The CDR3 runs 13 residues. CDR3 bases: TGTGCCAGCAGCTTAGGGGCGGGAAACATTCAGTACTTC. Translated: CASSLGAGNIQYF.

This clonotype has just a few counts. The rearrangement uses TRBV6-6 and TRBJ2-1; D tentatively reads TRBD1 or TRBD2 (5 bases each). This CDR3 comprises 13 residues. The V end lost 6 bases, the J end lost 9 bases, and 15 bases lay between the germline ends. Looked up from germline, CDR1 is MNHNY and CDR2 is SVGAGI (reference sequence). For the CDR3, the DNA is TGTGCCAGCAGCGAGGGGCAGCGAGCTGAGCAGTTCTTC. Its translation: CASSEGQRAEQFF.

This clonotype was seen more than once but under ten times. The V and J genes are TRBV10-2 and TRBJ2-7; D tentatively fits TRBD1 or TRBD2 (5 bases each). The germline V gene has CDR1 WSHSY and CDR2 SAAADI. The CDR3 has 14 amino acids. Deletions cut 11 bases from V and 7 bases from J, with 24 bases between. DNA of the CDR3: TGCGCCGCCTTAACGCCGGGACCCCGGATGGAGCAGTACTTC. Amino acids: CAALTPGPRMEQYF.

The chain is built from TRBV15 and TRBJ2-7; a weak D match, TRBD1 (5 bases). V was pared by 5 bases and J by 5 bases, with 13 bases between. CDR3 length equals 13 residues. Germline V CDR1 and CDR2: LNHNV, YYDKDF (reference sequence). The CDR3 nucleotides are TGTGCCACCAGCCTTACAGGAGACCACGAGCAGTACGTC. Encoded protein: CATSLTGDHEQYV.

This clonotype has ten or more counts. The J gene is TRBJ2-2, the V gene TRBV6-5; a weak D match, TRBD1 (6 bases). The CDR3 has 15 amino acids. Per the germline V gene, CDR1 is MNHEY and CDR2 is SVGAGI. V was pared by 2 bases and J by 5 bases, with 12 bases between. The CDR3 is CASSYGRGRTGELFF. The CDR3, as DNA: TGTGCCAGCAGTTACGGCAGGGGCAGGACCGGGGAGCTGTTTTTT.

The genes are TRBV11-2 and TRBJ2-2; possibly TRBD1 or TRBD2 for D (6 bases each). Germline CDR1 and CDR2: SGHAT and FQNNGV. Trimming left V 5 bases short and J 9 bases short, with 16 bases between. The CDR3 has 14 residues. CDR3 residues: CASSPGGRTRELFF. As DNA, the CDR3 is TGTGCCAGCAGCCCTGGGGGGCGAACCAGGGAGCTGTTTTTT.

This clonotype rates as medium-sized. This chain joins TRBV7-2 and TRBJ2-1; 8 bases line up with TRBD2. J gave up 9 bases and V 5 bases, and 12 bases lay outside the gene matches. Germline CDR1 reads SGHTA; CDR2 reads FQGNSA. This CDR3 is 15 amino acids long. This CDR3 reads CASSIGGAISGEQFF. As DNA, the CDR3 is TGTGCCAGCAGCATCGGGGGGGCCATTTCTGGTGAGCAGTTCTTC.

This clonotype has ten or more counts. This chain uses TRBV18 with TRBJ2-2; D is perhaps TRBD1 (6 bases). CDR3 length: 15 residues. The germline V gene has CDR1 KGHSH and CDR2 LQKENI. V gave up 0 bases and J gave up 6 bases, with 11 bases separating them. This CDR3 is CASSPPSGVAGELFF. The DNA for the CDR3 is TGTGCCAGCTCACCACCGTCAGGGGTTGCCGGGGAGCTGTTTTTT.

The CDR3 DNA follows: TGTGCCAGCAGCCGGGGCGGGACTTCTAGCACAGATACGCAGTATTTT. Amino acids: CASSRGGTSSTDTQYF. The chain links TRBV7-9 to TRBJ2-3, with D perhaps TRBD2 (6 bases). Germline V gives CDR1 SEHNR, CDR2 FQNEAQ (reference sequence). Trimming left V 5 bases short and J 0 bases short, with 15 bases between. CDR3 size: 16 residues.

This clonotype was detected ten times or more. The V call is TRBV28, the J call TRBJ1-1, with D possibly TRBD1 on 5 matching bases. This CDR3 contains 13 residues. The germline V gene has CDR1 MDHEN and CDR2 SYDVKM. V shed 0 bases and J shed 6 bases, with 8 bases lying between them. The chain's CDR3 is CASSLWGGAEAFF. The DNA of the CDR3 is TGTGCCAGCAGTTTATGGGGAGGGGCTGAAGCTTTCTTT.

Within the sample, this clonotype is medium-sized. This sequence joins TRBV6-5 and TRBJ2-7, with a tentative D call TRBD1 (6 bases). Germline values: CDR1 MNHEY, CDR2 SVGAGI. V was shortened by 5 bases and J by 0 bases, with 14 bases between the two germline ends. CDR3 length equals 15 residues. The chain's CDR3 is CASSLEGVYSYEQYF. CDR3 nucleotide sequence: TGTGCCAGCAGTCTTGAGGGGGTATACTCCTACGAGCAGTACTTC.

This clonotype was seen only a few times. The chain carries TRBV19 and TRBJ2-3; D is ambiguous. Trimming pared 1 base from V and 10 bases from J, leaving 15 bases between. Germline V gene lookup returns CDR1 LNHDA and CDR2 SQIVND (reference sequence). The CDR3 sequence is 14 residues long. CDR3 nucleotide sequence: TGTGCCAGTAGTATAGGTGGAGACACGGACCCGCAGTATTTT. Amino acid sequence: CASSIGGDTDPQYF.

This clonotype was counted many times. As DNA, the CDR3 is TGTGCCAGTAGAAGAGGGGGCGAGGGTGCTTTCTTT. Translation gives CASRRGGEGAFF. The rearrangement links TRBV19 to TRBJ1-1; 7 bases align to TRBD1. CDR3 size: 12 residues. V lost 6 bases to trimming and J lost 11 bases; unmatched junction nucleotides: 9. Germline V lookup: CDR1 LNHDA, CDR2 SQIVND (reference sequence).

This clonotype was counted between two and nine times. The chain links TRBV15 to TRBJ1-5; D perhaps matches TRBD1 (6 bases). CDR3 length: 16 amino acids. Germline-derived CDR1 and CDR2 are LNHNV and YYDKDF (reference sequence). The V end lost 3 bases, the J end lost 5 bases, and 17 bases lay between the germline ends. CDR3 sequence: CATSRKGTRGYQPQHF. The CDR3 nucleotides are TGTGCCACCAGCAGGAAAGGGACAAGGGGTTATCAGCCCCAGCATTTT.

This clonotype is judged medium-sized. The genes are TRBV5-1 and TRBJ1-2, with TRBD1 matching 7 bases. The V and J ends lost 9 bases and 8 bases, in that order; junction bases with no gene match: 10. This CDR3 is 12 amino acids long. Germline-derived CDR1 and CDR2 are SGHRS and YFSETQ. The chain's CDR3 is CATLGTEGGYTF. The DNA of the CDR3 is TGCGCCACCCTCGGGACAGAGGGGGGCTACACCTTC.